Listed here are 25 T cell receptor beta chains from one sample, sequenced in a study of T cell repertoires in cytomegalovirus infection. TCRdb re-derived calls from the reads in MiXCR, one entry per CDR3 protein. The sample holds hundreds of thousands of distinct CDR3 sequences, 35% seen once. Specimen: PBMCs. The source is a human donor in good health (CMV status not recorded). Some clones in this sample may be carry-over from other donors' samples.

The chain recombines TRBV20-1 with TRBJ2-2; the match to TRBD1 covers 7 bases. This CDR3 comprises 15 residues. Germline CDR1 and CDR2: DFQATT and SNEGSKA (reference sequence). V lost 3 bases and J lost 4; bases outside the gene matches: 8. This CDR3 reads CSARPQGVGTGELFF. The CDR3 DNA reads as TGCAGTGCTAGGCCCCAGGGGGTTGGCACCGGGGAGCTGTTTTTT.

This clonotype has a handful of counts. It may be a read error: a sequence one base away is much more abundant. The chain couples TRBV6-1 to TRBJ2-7, with unresolved D. The CDR3 totals 11 residues. Trimming took off 6 bases at V and 3 bases at J, with 6 bases between the two ends. The germline V gene encodes CDR1 MNHNS and CDR2 SASEGT. The CDR3 sequence: CASSHDYEQYF. The CDR3, as DNA: TGTGCCAGCAGCCACGACTACGAGCAGTACTTC.

This clonotype was observed many times. V and J are TRBV7-6 and TRBJ1-4; TRBD1 matches at 8 bases. The CDR3 loop spans 15 amino acids. Per germline, CDR1 SGHVS and CDR2 FNYEAQ. V trimming: 5 bases; J trimming: 1 base; junction bases outside the gene matches: 3. This CDR3 is CASSPDRGTNEKLFF. CDR3 in DNA: TGTGCCAGCAGCCCCGACAGGGGAACTAATGAAAAACTGTTTTTT.

This clonotype was recorded at least ten times. The chain joins TRBV7-6 to TRBJ2-7, with unresolved D. Trimming left V 5 bases short and J 2 bases short, with 19 bases between. There are 16 residues in the CDR3. Germline values: CDR1 SGHVS, CDR2 FNYEAQ. In nucleotides, the CDR3 is TGTGCCAGCAGCCCCCTGGCGGCAGATAGGGCCTACGAGCAGTACTTC. This sequence encodes CASSPLAADRAYEQYF.

Turning to this clonotype: A much larger clone differs by one base, so this may be a read error. The final CDR3 position lacks the conserved phenylalanine or tryptophan, pointing to a likely read error. The chain uses TRBV7-6 and TRBJ2-1; TRBD2 is a possible D gene (6 bases). V gave up 2 bases and J gave up 2 bases, with 10 bases separating them. Germline assignment: CDR1 SGHVS and CDR2 FNYEAQ. This CDR3 is built from 15 residues. The CDR3 DNA reads TGTGCCAGCAGCTTAATCGGGGGTACCTACAATGAGCAGTTCTTA. Translating it yields CASSLIGGTYNEQFL.

The chain links TRBV7-6 to TRBJ2-5; TRBD1 agrees at 8 bases. CDR1 and CDR2 (germline): SGHVS, FNYEAQ. V was pared by 4 bases and J by 1 base, with 2 bases of the junction left unmatched. The CDR3 totals 14 residues. CDR3 residues: CASSWGQVQETQYF. The CDR3 DNA reads as TGTGCCAGCAGCTGGGGACAGGTCCAAGAGACCCAGTACTTC.

The V and J genes are TRBV3-1 and TRBJ2-1, with a tentative D call TRBD1 (5 bases). Trimming took 1 base from V and 6 from J, leaving 13 bases between them. Germline values: CDR1 LGHDT, CDR2 YNNKEL (reference sequence). The CDR3 consists of 15 residues. CDR3 sequence reads: CASSQARGLGNEQFF. CDR3 nucleotide sequence: TGTGCCAGCAGCCAAGCAAGGGGTCTTGGCAATGAGCAGTTCTTC.

This clonotype was seen many times. This chain joins TRBV28 and TRBJ1-2; possibly TRBD1 for D (5 bases). Germline loops: CDR1 MDHEN, CDR2 SYDVKM. With 10 bases removed from V and 8 bases from J, the gap between germline ends came to 17 bases. The CDR3 consists of 12 residues. The CDR3 here is CATRQIVDGYTF. CDR3 in DNA: TGTGCCACCAGACAGATCGTGGACGGCTACACCTTC.

This clonotype was detected many times. This chain links TRBV7-9 with TRBJ2-2, with TRBD1 identical over 7 bases. CDR3 length equals 17 residues. J lost 1 base, V lost 11 bases, and 16 bases had no gene match. Germline V gives CDR1 SEHNR, CDR2 FQNEAQ (reference sequence). This CDR3 is CAAPVSWDRRNTGELFF. The CDR3 coding sequence is TGTGCCGCCCCAGTGTCCTGGGACAGAAGGAACACCGGGGAGCTGTTTTTT.

The J gene is TRBJ2-2, the V gene TRBV5-6, with D possibly being TRBD1 or TRBD2 (6 bases each). Looked up from germline, CDR1 is SGHDT and CDR2 is YYEEEE. This CDR3 has 17 residues. The V and J ends lost 3 bases and 0 bases respectively, with 15 bases between them. The CDR3 DNA follows: TGTGCCAGCAGCTGGGGGGCGAGGCAAGCGAACACCGGGGAGCTGTTTTTT. Translated: CASSWGARQANTGELFF.

The chain employs TRBV7-2 and TRBJ2-1; 10 positions match TRBD2. The J segment lost 9 bases and the V segment lost 4 bases, leaving 12 bases of the junction unmatched. CDR3 size: 16 residues. Germline CDR1 and CDR2: SGHTA and FQGNSA. CDR3 in amino acids: CASSSSSGRRWGEQFF. The DNA for the CDR3 is TGTGCCAGCAGCTCCTCTAGCGGGAGACGGTGGGGTGAGCAGTTCTTC.

This clonotype was seen many times. The chain uses TRBV7-2 and TRBJ2-1, with D unclear. The CDR3 contains 11 residues. Per germline, CDR1 SGHTA and CDR2 FQGNSA. V lost 8 bases, J lost 2 bases, and 4 bases lay in between. This CDR3 reads CASRAYNEQFF. In DNA form, the CDR3 reads TGTGCCAGCCGTGCCTACAATGAGCAGTTCTTC.

The chain combines TRBV6-1 with TRBJ1-2; D not certain. The CDR3 runs 13 residues. Deletions cut 5 bases from V and 8 bases from J, with 15 bases between. Germline CDR1 MNHNS, CDR2 SASEGT. The CDR3 DNA reads TGTGCCAGCAGTCCCCTGGGCCCGGGAGGCTACACCTTC. Encoded protein: CASSPLGPGGYTF.

This clonotype turned up a few times. This rearrangement joins TRBV28 to TRBJ2-7; a possible D gene is TRBD2 (6 bases). Germline values: CDR1 MDHEN, CDR2 SYDVKM. The CDR3 has 16 residues. V lost 2 bases and J 2 bases, leaving 16 bases between the germline ends. DNA of the CDR3: TGTGCCAGCAGTTTAAGTTTAGGGACTGTGACCTACGAGCAGTACTTC. Its translation is CASSLSLGTVTYEQYF.

This clonotype was counted at least ten times. This chain uses TRBV7-2 with TRBJ2-7; D gene uncertain. V was clipped by 1 base and J by 3 bases, with 16 bases between them. Germline V gene data show CDR1 as SGHTA and CDR2 as FQGNSA. The CDR3 totals 16 residues. The CDR3 loop is CASSLGPVSPNYEQYF. In DNA, the CDR3 is TGTGCCAGCAGCTTAGGTCCGGTCAGTCCAAACTACGAGCAGTACTTC.

The sample holds many counts of this clonotype. CDR3: CASSLAGGNIQYF. The CDR3 region has the DNA TGTGCCAGCAGCTTAGCGGGGGGAAACATTCAGTACTTC. This sequence joins TRBV7-6 and TRBJ2-4, with D possibly being TRBD2 (6 bases). Trimming pared 0 bases from V and 6 bases from J, leaving 6 bases between. Germline lookup yields CDR1 SGHVS and CDR2 FNYEAQ. This CDR3 is 13 amino acids long.

This clonotype was picked up many times. The chain joins TRBV7-6 to TRBJ2-2; 9 positions agree with TRBD2. Per the germline V gene, CDR1 is SGHVS and CDR2 is FNYEAQ. The CDR3 contains 17 residues. V dropped 1 base and J dropped 0; count of bases not matched to a gene: 3. The DNA of the CDR3 is TGTGCCAGCAGCTTAGAAGCGGGGGGCTCGAACACCGGGGAGCTGTTTTTT. Residues: CASSLEAGGSNTGELFF. The full variable domain, in which reference TRBV7-6 and TRBJ2-2 provide the parts outside the CDR3, is GAGVSQSPRYKVTKRGQDVALRCDPISGHVSLYWYRQALGQGPEFLTYFNYEAQQDKSGLPNDRFSAERPEGSISTLTIQRTEQRDSAMYRCASSLEAGGSNTGELFFGEGSRLTVL.

Details on this clonotype: This could be a read error, since a much larger clone is one nucleotide away. The CDR3 does not end in the conserved phenylalanine or tryptophan, so this is likely a read error. The chain has TRBV7-2 and TRBJ2-5; D is undetermined. Germline V gene data show CDR1 as SGHTA and CDR2 as FQGNSA. There are 11 residues in the CDR3. V gave up 6 bases and J gave up 2 bases, with 4 bases separating them. The CDR3, as DNA: TGTGCCAGCAGGACTCAAGAGACCCAGTACTTA. Its protein is CASRTQETQYL.

The chain uses TRBV28 and TRBJ2-1; the match to TRBD2 covers 10 bases. The CDR3 sequence is 18 residues long. The V segment lost 3 bases and the J segment 1 base; nucleotides outside the gene matches: 9. Germline values: CDR1 MDHEN, CDR2 SYDVKM. The CDR3 coding sequence is TGTGCCAGCAGTTTCCCACTTAGCGGGGGGATTTCCTACAATGAGCAGTTCTTC. Translation: CASSFPLSGGISYNEQFF.

The rearrangement uses TRBV5-1 and TRBJ1-1, with 8 bases fitting TRBD1. With 6 bases clipped from V and 1 base from J, the junction kept 5 bases outside the gene matches. Per the germline V gene, CDR1 is SGHRS and CDR2 is YFSETQ. The CDR3 totals 14 residues. The chain's CDR3 is CASTLTGANTEAFF. CDR3 coding DNA: TGCGCCAGCACGCTGACAGGGGCGAACACTGAAGCTTTCTTT.

This sequence joins TRBV5-5 and TRBJ2-7; 7 bases line up with TRBD1. The CDR3 length is 15 residues. Trimming took 3 bases from V and 4 from J; bases not matched to a gene: 10. Per the germline V gene, CDR1 is SGHKS and CDR2 is YYEKEE (reference sequence). DNA for the CDR3: TGTGCCAGCAGCTCAACCCCGGGACAGAATTACGAGCAGTACTTC. It encodes CASSSTPGQNYEQYF. The full variable domain, with the rest looked up from reference TRBV5-5 and TRBJ2-7, is DAGVTQSPTHLIKTRGQQVTLRCSPISGHKSVSWYQQVLGQGPQFIFQYYEKEERGRGNFPDRFSARQFPNYSSELNVNALLLGDSALYLCASSSTPGQNYEQYFGPGTRLTVT.

The chain combines TRBV4-2 with TRBJ1-6; D gene ambiguous. CDR3 length equals 16 residues. Germline CDR1 and CDR2: LGHNA and YNFKEQ. V was clipped by 2 bases and J by 5 bases, with 13 bases between them. CDR3 nucleotide sequence: TGTGCCAGCAGCCAAAGTCACAGTAGGGATAATTCACCCCTCCACTTT. It translates to CASSQSHSRDNSPLHF.

The table lists this clonotype with a few counts. This chain uses TRBV20-1 with TRBJ2-1; TRBD2 aligns across 8 bases. Germline V lookup: CDR1 DFQATT, CDR2 SNEGSKA (reference sequence). J was trimmed by 6 bases and V by 5 bases; bases with no gene match: 9. This CDR3 comprises 14 residues. The CDR3 loop is CSAAPAGGVNEQFF. The CDR3, as DNA: TGCAGTGCTGCCCCGGCGGGAGGCGTCAATGAGCAGTTCTTC.

This clonotype was picked up one time. The CDR3 here is CASGLGTEGGSEAFF. CDR3 sequence (DNA): TGTGCTAGTGGTTTGGGAACGGAGGGGGGCTCTGAAGCTTTCTTT. J is TRBJ1-1 and V is TRBV12-5; the D gene is possibly TRBD1 (6 bases). The germline V and J ends were trimmed by 1 base and 6 bases, with 15 bases remaining between them. CDR3 size: 15 residues. CDR1 and CDR2 (germline): LGHNT, FRNRAP.

This clonotype was found a few times. The chain couples TRBV4-1 to TRBJ1-5; the D is unclear. The germline V gene encodes CDR1 MGHRA and CDR2 YSYEKL. Trimming cost V 2 bases and J 5 bases, with 7 bases left between them. The CDR3 runs 13 residues. This CDR3 reads CASSQQNDQPQHF. The CDR3 DNA reads as TGCGCCAGCAGCCAACAAAACGATCAGCCCCAGCATTTT.